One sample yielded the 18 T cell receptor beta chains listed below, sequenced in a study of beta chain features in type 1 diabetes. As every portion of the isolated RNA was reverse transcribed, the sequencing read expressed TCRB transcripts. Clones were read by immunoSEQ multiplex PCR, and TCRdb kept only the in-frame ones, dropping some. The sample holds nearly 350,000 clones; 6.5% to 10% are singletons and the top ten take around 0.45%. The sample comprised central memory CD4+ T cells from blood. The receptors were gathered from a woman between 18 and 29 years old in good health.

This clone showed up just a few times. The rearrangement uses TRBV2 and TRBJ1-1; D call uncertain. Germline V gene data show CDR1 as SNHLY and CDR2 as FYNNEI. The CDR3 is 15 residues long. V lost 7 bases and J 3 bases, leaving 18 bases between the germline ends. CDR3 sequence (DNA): TGTGCCAGCACAGTGGCGTTAGGATCCTACACTGAAGCTTTCTTT. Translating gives CASTVALGSYTEAFF.

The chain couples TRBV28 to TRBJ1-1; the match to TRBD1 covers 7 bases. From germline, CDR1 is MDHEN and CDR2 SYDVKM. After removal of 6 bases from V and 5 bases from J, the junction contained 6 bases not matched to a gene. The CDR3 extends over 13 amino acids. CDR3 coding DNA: TGTGCCAGCAGAGAAGCAGGGGGAACTGAAGCTTTCTTT. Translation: CASREAGGTEAFF.

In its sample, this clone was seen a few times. As DNA, the CDR3 is TGTGCCAGCATCCTATCGACAGCGAACACTGAAGCTTTCTTT. Its protein product is CASILSTANTEAFF. V gene TRBV6-6 combines with J gene TRBJ1-1; perhaps TRBD1 as D (5 bases). CDR1 is MNHNY and CDR2 is SVGAGI in the germline V gene (reference sequence). The CDR3 has 14 amino acids. Trimming removed 7 bases at V and 1 base at J, with 13 bases between.

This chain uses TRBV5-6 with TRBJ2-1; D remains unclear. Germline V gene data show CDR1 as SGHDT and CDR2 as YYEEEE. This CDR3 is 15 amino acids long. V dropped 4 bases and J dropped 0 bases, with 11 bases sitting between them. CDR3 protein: CASSPTRGSYNEQFF. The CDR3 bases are TGTGCCAGCAGCCCCACGCGCGGCTCCTACAATGAGCAGTTCTTC.

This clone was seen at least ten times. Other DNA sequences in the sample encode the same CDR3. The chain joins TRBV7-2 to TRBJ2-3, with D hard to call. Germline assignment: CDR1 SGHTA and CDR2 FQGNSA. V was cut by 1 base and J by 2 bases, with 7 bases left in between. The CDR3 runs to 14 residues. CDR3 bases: TGTGCCAGCAGCTTAGAGGTTCTCACAGATACGCAGTATTTT. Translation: CASSLEVLTDTQYF. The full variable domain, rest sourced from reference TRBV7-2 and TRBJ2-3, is GAGVSQSPSNKVTEKGKDVELRCDPISGHTALYWYRQSLGQGLEFLIYFQGNSAPDKSGLPSDRFSAERTGGSVSTLTIQRTQQEDSAVYLCASSLEVLTDTQYFGPGTRLTVL.

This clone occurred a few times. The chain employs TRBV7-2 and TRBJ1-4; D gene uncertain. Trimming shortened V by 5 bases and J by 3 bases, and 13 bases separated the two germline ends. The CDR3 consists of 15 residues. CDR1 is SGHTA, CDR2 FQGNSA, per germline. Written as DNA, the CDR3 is TGTGCCAGCAGCCTAAAAGGAAGGCCTAATGAAAAACTGTTTTTT. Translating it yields CASSLKGRPNEKLFF.

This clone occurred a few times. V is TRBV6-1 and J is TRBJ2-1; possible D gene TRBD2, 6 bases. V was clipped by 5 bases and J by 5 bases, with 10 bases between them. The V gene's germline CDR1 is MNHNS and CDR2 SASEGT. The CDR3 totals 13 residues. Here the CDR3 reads CASSRGTHNEQFF. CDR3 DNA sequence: TGTGCCAGCAGTAGAGGGACTCACAATGAGCAGTTCTTC.

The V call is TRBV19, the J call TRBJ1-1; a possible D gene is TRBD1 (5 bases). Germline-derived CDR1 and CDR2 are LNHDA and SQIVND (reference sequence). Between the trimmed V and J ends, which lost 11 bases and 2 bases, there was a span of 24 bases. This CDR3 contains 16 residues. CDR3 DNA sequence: TGTGCCTGCCGAGGCGGGGCACAGTTGGGAAACACTGAAGCTTTCTTT. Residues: CACRGGAQLGNTEAFF.

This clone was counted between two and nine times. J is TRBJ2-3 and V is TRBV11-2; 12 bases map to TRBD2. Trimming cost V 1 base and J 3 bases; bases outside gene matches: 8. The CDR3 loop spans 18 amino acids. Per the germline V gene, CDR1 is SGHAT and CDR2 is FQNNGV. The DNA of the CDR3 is TGTGCCAGCAGCTTAGTATGGGGGCTAGCGGGAGGGACAGATACGCAGTATTTT. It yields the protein CASSLVWGLAGGTDTQYF.

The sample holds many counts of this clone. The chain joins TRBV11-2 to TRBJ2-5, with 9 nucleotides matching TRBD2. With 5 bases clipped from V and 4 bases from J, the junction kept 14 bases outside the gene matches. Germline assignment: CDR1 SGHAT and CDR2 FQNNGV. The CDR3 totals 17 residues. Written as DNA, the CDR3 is TGTGCCAGCAGCCTCTCGAATAGCGGGAGTTTTCTAGAGACCCAGTACTTC. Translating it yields CASSLSNSGSFLETQYF. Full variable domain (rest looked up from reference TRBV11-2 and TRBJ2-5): EAGVAQSPRYKIIEKRQSVAFWCNPISGHATLYWYQQILGQGPKLLIQFQNNGVVDDSQLPKDRFSAERLKGVDSTLKIQPAKLEDSAVYLCASSLSNSGSFLETQYFGPGTRLLVL.

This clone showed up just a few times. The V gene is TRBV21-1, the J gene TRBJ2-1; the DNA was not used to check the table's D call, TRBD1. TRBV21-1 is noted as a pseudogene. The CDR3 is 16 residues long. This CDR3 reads CASSKAHAGGNNEQFF. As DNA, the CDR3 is TGTGCCAGCAGCAAAGCTCATGCAGGGGGGAACAATGAGCAGTTCTTC.

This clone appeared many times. CDR3 sequence reads: CASSYAGTGSEQYF. As DNA, the CDR3 is TGTGCCAGCAGTTACGCCGGGACTGGCAGCGAGCAGTACTTC. The genes are TRBV6-6 and TRBJ2-7, with D tentatively TRBD2 (6 bases). This CDR3 spans 14 amino acids. CDR1 is MNHNY, CDR2 SVGAGI, per germline (reference sequence). V dropped 2 bases and J dropped 6 bases, with 14 bases sitting between them.

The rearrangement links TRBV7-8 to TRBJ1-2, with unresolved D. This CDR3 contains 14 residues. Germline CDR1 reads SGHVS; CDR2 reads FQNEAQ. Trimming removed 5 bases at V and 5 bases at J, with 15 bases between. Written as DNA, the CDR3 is TGTGCCAGCAGCCCCTCGCCGAGGGTTTATGGCTACACCTTC. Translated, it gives CASSPSPRVYGYTF.

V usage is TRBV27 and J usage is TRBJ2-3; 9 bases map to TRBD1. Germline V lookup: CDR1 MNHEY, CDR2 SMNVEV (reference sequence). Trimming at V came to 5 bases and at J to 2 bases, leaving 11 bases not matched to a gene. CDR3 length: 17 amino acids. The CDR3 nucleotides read TGTGCCAGCAGTGCCAACGCGGGACAGGGTCCCACAGATACGCAGTATTTT. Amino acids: CASSANAGQGPTDTQYF.

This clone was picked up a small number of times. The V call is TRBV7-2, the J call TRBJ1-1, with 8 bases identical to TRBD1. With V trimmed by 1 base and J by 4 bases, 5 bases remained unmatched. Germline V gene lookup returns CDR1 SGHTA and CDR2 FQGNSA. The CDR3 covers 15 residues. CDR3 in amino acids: CASSLGPGGFTEAFF. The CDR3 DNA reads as TGTGCCAGCAGCTTAGGACCAGGGGGCTTCACTGAAGCTTTCTTT.

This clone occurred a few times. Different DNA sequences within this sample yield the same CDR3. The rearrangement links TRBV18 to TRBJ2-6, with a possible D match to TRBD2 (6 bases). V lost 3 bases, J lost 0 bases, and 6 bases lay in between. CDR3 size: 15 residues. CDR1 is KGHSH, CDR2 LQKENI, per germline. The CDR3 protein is CASSPGGSGANVLTF. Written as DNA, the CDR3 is TGTGCCAGCTCACCCGGGGGCTCTGGGGCCAACGTCCTGACTTTC.

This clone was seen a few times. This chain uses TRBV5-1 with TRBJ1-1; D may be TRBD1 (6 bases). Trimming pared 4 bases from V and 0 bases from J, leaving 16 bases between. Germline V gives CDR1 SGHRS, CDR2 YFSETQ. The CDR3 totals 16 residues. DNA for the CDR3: TGCGCCAGCAGCGGGGGCGTAGGGAACATGAACACTGAAGCTTTCTTT. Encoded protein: CASSGGVGNMNTEAFF.

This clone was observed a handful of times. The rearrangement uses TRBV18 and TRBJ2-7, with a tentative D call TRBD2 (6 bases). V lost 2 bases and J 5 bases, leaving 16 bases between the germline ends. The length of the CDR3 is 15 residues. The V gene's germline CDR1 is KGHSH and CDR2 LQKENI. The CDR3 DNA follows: TGTGCCAGCTCACCAGGAACGGGAGCAAGAAACGAGCAGTACTTC. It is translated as CASSPGTGARNEQYF. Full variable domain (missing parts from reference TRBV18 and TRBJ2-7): NAGVMQNPRHLVRRRGQEARLRCSPMKGHSHVYWYRQLPEEGLKFMVYLQKENIIDESGMPKERFSAEFPKEGPSILRIQQVVRGDSAAYFCASSPGTGARNEQYFGPGTRLTVT.